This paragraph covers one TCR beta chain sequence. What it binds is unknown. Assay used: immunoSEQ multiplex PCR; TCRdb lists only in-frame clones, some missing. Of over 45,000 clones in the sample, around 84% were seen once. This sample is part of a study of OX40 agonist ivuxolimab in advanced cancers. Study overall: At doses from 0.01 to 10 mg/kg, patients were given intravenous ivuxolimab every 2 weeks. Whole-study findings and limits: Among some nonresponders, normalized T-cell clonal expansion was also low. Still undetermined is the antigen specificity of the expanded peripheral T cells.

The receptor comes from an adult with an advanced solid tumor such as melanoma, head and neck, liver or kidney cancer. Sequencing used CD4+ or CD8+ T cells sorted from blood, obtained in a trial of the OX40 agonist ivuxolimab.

The CDR3 loop is CASRGGRLYNEQFF. In DNA, the CDR3 is TGCGCCAGCAGAGGGGGACGACTCTACAATGAGCAGTTCTTC. The V gene is TRBV5-1, the J gene TRBJ2-1; D is perhaps TRBD1 (6 bases). The CDR3 has 14 residues. V lost 5 bases, J lost 3 bases, and 12 bases lay in between. Germline V lookup: CDR1 SGHRS, CDR2 YFSETQ.